This paragraph reports one T cell receptor beta chain. Its specific antigen is unknown. Per-base qualities were not stored, and no clone one base away is much larger. The data derive from a study of blood T cell repertoires in COVID-19 (TCRdb year 2020). Regarding the study in general: The collaborator samples originated in the United States, Italy and Spain and spanned the acute and convalescent phases of COVID-19. The material from the prospective study consisted of cDNA or gDNA derived from T cells, B-cell-depleted T cells, or PBMCs. Where available, HLA class I and class II types were taken from metadata supplied by the sample provider and were not determined by assay-based typing. A de-identified subject ID, COVID-19 status, age in years and sex were almost always included in the sample metadata. Subjects who had been exposed to COVID-19, were actively infected with it, or had recovered from it provided the deeply sampled blood TCRbeta repertoires that made up the dataset. The repertoires were released in a freely available public database meant as a resource for research on the immune response to SARS-CoV-2. Samples were obtained from the ongoing ImmuneRACE study (first 160 participants) and from approximately 1,200 subjects provided by 6 global collaborators.

For this chain, trimming is 4 bases at the V end and 5 bases at the J end, and the number of junction bases without a gene match is 9. CDR1 and CDR2 (SGDLS, YYNGEE) derive from the germline V gene. From the cysteine through the phenylalanine, the CDR3 covers 17 amino acids. The only DNA kept is the CDR3, 51 bases in frame from the first base. TCRbeta CDR3 regions were amplified from genomic DNA by means of the immunoSEQ Assay, a bias-controlled multiplex PCR. Processing in the source paper ran as follows. The number of nucleated cells in each sample was estimated from the amplification of reference gene primers within the assay. To quantify the absolute abundance of each unique TCRbeta CDR3 rearrangement, sequence reads were collapsed and filtered. For each sample, productive Simpson clonality was calculated as the square root of Simpson's diversity index across productive rearrangements. The table comes from immuneACCESS by way of TCRdb, which keeps in-frame sequences with V and J called. Part of the clones is missing from these tables; in studies checked, under half for an unresolved V gene and the rest for unknown reasons. The D gene and trimming were derived from the DNA, and the V and J assignments and clone size from that table. The table for this sample lists about 230,000 clones; around 84% of them were counted only once. The top ten hold around 0.97% of the sample.

Whole blood was collected in K2EDTA tubes by collaborating institutions according to the institutions' own protocols. For TCRbeta analysis, collaborator samples were shipped as frozen whole blood, as isolated PBMCs, or as DNA extracted from either sample type. The paper as a whole reports these results and caveats: Clinical and demographic metadata were provided uncurated, with the amount varying by source and participant.

The sequenced sample consisted of peripheral blood. This clonotype originated in a middle-aged man with acute or convalescent COVID-19. The sequence is built from TRBV9 and TRBJ2-2; 12 central nucleotides agree with TRBD2. The DNA reads as follows: TGTGCCAGCAGCCCCCGGCTAGCGGGGGGGCTAACCGGGGAGCTGTTTTTT. This codes for CASSPRLAGGLTGELFF.